This is a list of T cell receptor beta chains from one sample in a study of T cell responses to AZD1222 COVID-19 vaccine. Only in-frame clones appear in the TCRdb table, and some are missing; sequencing was by immunoSEQ multiplex PCR. The data hold approximately 120,000 clones, with less than 90% observed a single time. The sequences come from peripheral blood, collected on day 0 of AZD1222 vaccination. The receptors here all came from an adult in good health. The CDR3 runs from the conserved cysteine through the conserved F or W.

>TRBJ2-7|TRBV5-4
CASSIAREEQYF
>TRBJ2-7|TRBV21-1
CASSKGQVIGYF
>TRBJ1-2|TRBV4-2
CASSLRVAGDYGYTF
>TRBJ2-5|TRBV5-6
CASSLGAAQETQYF
>TRBJ1-6|TRBV7-3
CASSSLPRTGNSPLHF
>TRBJ2-3|TRBV9
CATSDSTDTQYF
>TRBJ1-1|TRBV4-2
CASSQVGVRTEAFF
>TRBJ2-1|TRBV10-3
CATAGREDEQFF
>TRBJ1-2|TRBV4-2
CASSQDSGGTEYEGYTF
>TRBJ1-1|TRBV7-2
CASSARQAGTEAFF
>TRBJ1-1|TRBV4-2
CASVLAPGQAGREAFF
>TRBJ1-2|TRBV27
CASRTSGRAQGRGYTF
>TRBJ1-2|TRBV7-3
CASSLVGGAGGSYGYTF
>TRBJ1-1|TRBV29-1
CSVEETLQNTEAFF
>TRBJ2-3|TRBV11-2
CASSNLGVDTQYF
>TRBJ2-7|TRBV2
CASSVGGPGAYEQYF
>TRBJ1-6|TRBV7-9
CASSLSTGDSPLHF
>TRBJ2-3|TRBV5-1
CASSLVDFTDTQYF
>TRBJ2-1|TRBV4-2
CASSQEGAEQFF
>TRBJ1-3|TRBV6-6
CASSINLGNTIYF
>TRBJ1-4|TRBV19
CASSPLQGTTNEKLFF
>TRBJ1-1|TRBV6-5
CASRIAGAEAFF
>TRBJ2-7|TRBV5-1
CASSETRQAYEQYF
>TRBJ2-2|TRBV5-1
CASNPGEGANGELFF
>TRBJ1-2|TRBV29-1
CSVVGPLGNGYTF
>TRBJ1-1|TRBV5-1
CASSPRRDANTEAFF
>TRBJ2-3|TRBV7-9
CASSVGLAGETDTQYF
>TRBJ1-2|TRBV4-2
CASSQESGNGYTF
>TRBJ1-4|TRBV7-9
CASSSGTDNEKLFF
>TRBJ2-2|TRBV29-1
CSGRSRGEKAGGELFF
>TRBJ2-6|TRBV6-5
CASTPGPSGANVLTF
>TRBJ1-1|TRBV7-9
CASSLEAVRAFF
>TRBJ1-5|TRBV10-3
CAISAGWNQPQHF
>TRBJ1-1|TRBV4-2
CASSQPNRGRTEAFF
>TRBJ2-1|TRBV7-9
CASSLGFITNGEGFF